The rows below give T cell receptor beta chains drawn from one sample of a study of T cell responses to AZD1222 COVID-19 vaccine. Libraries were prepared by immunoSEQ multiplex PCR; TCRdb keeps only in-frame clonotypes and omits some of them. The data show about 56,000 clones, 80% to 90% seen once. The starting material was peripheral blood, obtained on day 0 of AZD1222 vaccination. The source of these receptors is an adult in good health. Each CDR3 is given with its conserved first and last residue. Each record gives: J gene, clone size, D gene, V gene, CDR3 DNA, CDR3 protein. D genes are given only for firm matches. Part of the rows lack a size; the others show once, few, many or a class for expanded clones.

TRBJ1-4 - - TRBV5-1 TGCGCCAGCAGCTTGGGGGGCACTAATGAAAAACTGTTTTTT CASSLGGTNEKLFF
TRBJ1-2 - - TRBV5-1 TGCGCCAGCAGGGCCGGGCCGCGGCTTGGCTACACCTTC CASRAGPRLGYTF
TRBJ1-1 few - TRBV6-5 TGTGCCAGCAGTTACTCGGGCAGGGGCGGCCTGGGAGCTTTCTTT CASSYSGRGGLGAFF
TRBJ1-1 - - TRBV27 TGTGCCAGCAGTTTCTCTTTCAGTTCGGTGAACACTGAAGCTTTCTTT CASSFSFSSVNTEAFF
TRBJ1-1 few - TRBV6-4 TGTGCCAGCAGTGAGGGAGTTGGCACTGAAGCTTTCTTT CASSEGVGTEAFF
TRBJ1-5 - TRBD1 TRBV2 TGTGCCAGCCGAAGACAGGGCCGATCCAATCAGCCCCAGCATTTT CASRRQGRSNQPQHF
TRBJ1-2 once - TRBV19 TGTGCCAGTAGTCCCCGGACCCGAAGACAGACCTCCTATGGCTACACCTTC CASSPRTRRQTSYGYTF
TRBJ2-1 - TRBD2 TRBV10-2 TGCGCCAGCAAAAGAAAACTAGCGGGGGGGCCCGGGGATGAGCAGTTCTTC CASKRKLAGGPGDEQFF
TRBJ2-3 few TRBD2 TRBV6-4 TGTGCCAGCAGTGACGGCGCGGGGGGGCCAGATACGCAGTATTTT CASSDGAGGPDTQYF
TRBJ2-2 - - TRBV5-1 TGCGCCAGCAGCTTGGTAAGGTCGGGCACCGGGGAGCTGTTTTTT CASSLVRSGTGELFF
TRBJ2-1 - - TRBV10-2 TGCGCCAGCAGGTTTAAGGGGGGGGCGTACAATGAGCAGTTCTTC CASRFKGGAYNEQFF
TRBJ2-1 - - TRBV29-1 TGCAGCGTTGAAACTACCAACCTTTACAATGAGCAGTTCTTC CSVETTNLYNEQFF
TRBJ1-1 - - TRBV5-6 TGTGCCAGCAGCCCCCCTGGTAACACTGAAGCTTTCTTT CASSPPGNTEAFF
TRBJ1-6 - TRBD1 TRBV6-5 TGTGCCAGCAGCGCGGACAGGGGCCATTCACCCCTCCACTTT CASSADRGHSPLHF
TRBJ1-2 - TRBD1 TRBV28 TGTGCCAGCAGTGCCGGGACAGCGATCGTCATAGGGGGCTACACCTTC CASSAGTAIVIGGYTF
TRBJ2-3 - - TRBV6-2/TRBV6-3 TGTGCCAGCAGTTCGGCCTATCCTAGCACAGATACGCAGTATTTT CASSSAYPSTDTQYF
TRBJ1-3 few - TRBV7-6 TGTGCCAGCAGCTTAGGGGCAGGTCCTGGAAACACCATATATTTT CASSLGAGPGNTIYF
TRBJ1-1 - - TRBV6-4 TGTGCCAGCAGGGGAGTGAACACTGAAGCTTTCTTT CASRGVNTEAFF
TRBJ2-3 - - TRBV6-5 TGTGCCAGCAGGTTCAATAGCGGCACAGATACGCAGTATTTT CASRFNSGTDTQYF
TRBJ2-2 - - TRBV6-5 TGTGCCAGCAGCCTCGAGGATTGGGGGGAGCTGTTTTTT CASSLEDWGELFF
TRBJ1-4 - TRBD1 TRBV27 TGTGCCAGCAGTTTACAGGGGGAAGGAGAAAAACTGTTTTTT CASSLQGEGEKLFF
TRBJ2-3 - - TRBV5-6 TGTGCCAGCAGTTTGGGGAGCACAGATACGCAGTATTTT CASSLGSTDTQYF
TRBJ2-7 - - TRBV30 TGTGCCTGGAGTAGACCGGTCCCAACGCGGCAATACGAGCAGTACTTC CAWSRPVPTRQYEQYF
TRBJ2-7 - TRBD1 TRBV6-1 TGTGCCAGCAGTGATACCGGGACAGGGTTCCACGAGCAGTACTTC CASSDTGTGFHEQYF
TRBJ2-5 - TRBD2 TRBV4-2 TGTGCCAGCAGCCAAGATCGGCCAGCGGGGGGGCGTGAGACCCAGTACTTC CASSQDRPAGGRETQYF
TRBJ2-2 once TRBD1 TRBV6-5 TGTGCCAGCAGCCGACAGGGCCCTACGACCGGGGAGCTGTTTTTT CASSRQGPTTGELFF
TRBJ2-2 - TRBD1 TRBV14 TGTGCCAGCAGCCAAGCCAGGGGGCATACCGGGGAGCTGTTTTTT CASSQARGHTGELFF
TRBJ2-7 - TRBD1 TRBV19 TGTGCCAGTAGCGAACCCAGGGGGTTTACCTACGAGCAGTACTTC CASSEPRGFTYEQYF
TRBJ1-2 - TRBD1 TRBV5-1 TGCGCCAGCAGCAGTAGGCCGGGACAGGGGGAAGGCTACACCTTC CASSSRPGQGEGYTF
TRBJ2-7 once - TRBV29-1 TGCAGCGTTGAAGACAGGGCGTACGAGCAGTACTTC CSVEDRAYEQYF
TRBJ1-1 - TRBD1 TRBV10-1 TGCGCCAGCAGTGGGAACAGGGGGCGGACGACGAACACTGAAGCTTTCTTT CASSGNRGRTTNTEAFF
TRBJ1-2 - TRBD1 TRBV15 TGTGCCACCAGCACCTCCGGGACAGGGACTTCGGGTGGCTACACCTTC CATSTSGTGTSGGYTF
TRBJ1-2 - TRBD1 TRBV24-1 TGTGCCACCAGTGGGACAGGCGACTATGGCTACACCTTC CATSGTGDYGYTF
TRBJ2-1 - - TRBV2 TGTGCCAGCACCAGGCAGGACCATGAGCAGTTCTTC CASTRQDHEQFF
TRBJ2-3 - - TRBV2 TGTGCCAGCAGTGTGGTAGATACGCAGTATTTT CASSVVDTQYF
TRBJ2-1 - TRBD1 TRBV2 TGTGCCAGCAGGAGTACGGGACAGGGAGGCGACAATGAGCAGTTCTTC CASRSTGQGGDNEQFF
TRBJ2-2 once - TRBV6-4 TGTGCCAGCAGTGACTCGAGTCAACACGGGGAGCTGTTTTTT CASSDSSQHGELFF
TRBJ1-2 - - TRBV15 TGTGCCACCAGCAGAGATGTCGGCAGGGTGTGGGGCTACACCTTC CATSRDVGRVWGYTF
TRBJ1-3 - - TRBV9 TGTGCCAGCAGCTTACATACAGGCGACTCTGGAAACACCATATATTTT CASSLHTGDSGNTIYF
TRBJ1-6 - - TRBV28 TGTGCCAGCAGTCCTCCGGATTCTTTTTCACCCCTCCACTTT CASSPPDSFSPLHF
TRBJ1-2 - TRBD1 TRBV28 TGTGCCAGCAAGACAGGGGGCACTAACTATGGCTACACCTTC CASKTGGTNYGYTF
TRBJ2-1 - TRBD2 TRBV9 TGTGCCAGCAGCGTCTGGGCTAGCGGGGTCGGTGAGCAGTTCTTC CASSVWASGVGEQFF
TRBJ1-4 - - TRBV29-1 TGCAGCGTTTCGACTCAGGGGCCCCTTAATGAAAAACTGTTTTTT CSVSTQGPLNEKLFF